The T cell receptor beta chain under discussion was sequenced for a study of graft-versus-host responses after intestinal transplantation. Germline CDR1 and CDR2: LGHNA and YNFKEQ. The CDR3 consists of 14 residues. Trimming took 1 base from V and 5 from J, leaving 12 bases between them. General study points: Those patients showing graft-donor T cell macrochimerism displayed high graft-versus-host to host-versus-graft clonal ratios in allografts.

Measured with immunoSEQ multiplex PCR; TCRdb has only the in-frame clones, and not every one. The sample holds roughly 100,000 clones, roughly nine tenths seen once. Note on this clone: Its matching antigen is unknown.

This TCR was recovered from a human donor who received an intestinal transplant. The source material was unstimulated CD4+ T cells sorted from spleen or lymph node cells, sampled before intestinal transplant. V and J are TRBV4-2 and TRBJ2-7; possibly TRBD2 for D (5 bases). CDR3 sequence: CASSQVGSVNEQYF. The CDR3 nucleotides are TGTGCCAGCAGCCAAGTGGGTAGCGTAAACGAGCAGTACTTC.